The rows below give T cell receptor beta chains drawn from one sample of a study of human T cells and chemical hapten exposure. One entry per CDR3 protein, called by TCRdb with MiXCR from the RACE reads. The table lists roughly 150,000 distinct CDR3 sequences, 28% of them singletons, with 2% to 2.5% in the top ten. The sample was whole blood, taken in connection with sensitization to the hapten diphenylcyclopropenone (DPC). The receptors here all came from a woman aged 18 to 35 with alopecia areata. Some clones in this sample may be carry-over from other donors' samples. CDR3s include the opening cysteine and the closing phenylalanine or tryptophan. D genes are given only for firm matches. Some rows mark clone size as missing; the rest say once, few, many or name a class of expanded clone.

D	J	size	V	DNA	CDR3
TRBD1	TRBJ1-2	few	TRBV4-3	TGCGCCAGCAGCCAAGATACGGGGACAGGGTACGGCTACACCTTC	CASSQDTGTGYGYTF
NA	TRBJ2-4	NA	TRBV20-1	TGCAGTGCTAGAGAGACCCCAATAGCCAAAAACATTCAGTACTTC	CSARETPIAKNIQYF
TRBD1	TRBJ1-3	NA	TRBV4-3	TGCGCCAGCAGCCAAGAACAGGGACAGGGGGCTGACACCATATATTTT	CASSQEQGQGADTIYF
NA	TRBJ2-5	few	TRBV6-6	TGTGCCAGCAGGGACGAACAAGAGACCCAGTACTTC	CASRDEQETQYF
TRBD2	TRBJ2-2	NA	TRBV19	TGTGCCAGTAGTATAGTTGGGACTAGCGGCACCGGGGAGCTGTTTTTT	CASSIVGTSGTGELFF
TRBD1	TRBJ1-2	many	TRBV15	TGTGCCACCAGCAGGAGCGACAGGGAGTCTGGCTACACCTTC	CATSRSDRESGYTF
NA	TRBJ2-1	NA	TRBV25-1	TGTGCCAGCAGTGAATTGATTGAAGGGAATGAGCAGTTCTTC	CASSELIEGNEQFF
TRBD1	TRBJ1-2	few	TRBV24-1	TGTGCCACCAGTGACCCGACAGGGAATAGCTATGGCTACACCTTC	CATSDPTGNSYGYTF
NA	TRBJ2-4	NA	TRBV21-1	TGTGCCAGCCTCCCGAGCCCGAGGGCCAAAAACATTCAGTACTTC	CASLPSPRAKNIQYF
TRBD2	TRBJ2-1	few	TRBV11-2	TGTGCCAGCAGCTTAGTAGGCGGGGGGGGGTTCAATGAGCAGTTCTTC	CASSLVGGGGFNEQFF
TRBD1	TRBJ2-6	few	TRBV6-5	TGTGCCAGCAGCCAAACACAGGGGGCGCCTGGGGCCAACGTCCTGACTTTC	CASSQTQGAPGANVLTF
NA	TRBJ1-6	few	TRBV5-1	TGCGCCAGCAGCTTCGGAGTCCTTGGGGATTCACCCCTCCACTTT	CASSFGVLGDSPLHF
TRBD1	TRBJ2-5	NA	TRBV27	TGTGCCAGCAGTTTAAGAGGGGACAGGACCCAGTACTTC	CASSLRGDRTQYF
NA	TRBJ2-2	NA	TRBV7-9	TGTGCCAGCATCACCGCCCCGGGACAGAACACCGGGGAGCTGTTTTTT	CASITAPGQNTGELFF
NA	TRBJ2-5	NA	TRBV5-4	TGTGCCAGCAGCCCACGACGCGAGTTGGAGACCCAGTACTTC	CASSPRRELETQYF
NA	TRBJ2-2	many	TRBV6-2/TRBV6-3	TGTGCCAGCAGTTACCTGGCAGGGTCCACCGGGGAGCTGTTTTTT	CASSYLAGSTGELFF
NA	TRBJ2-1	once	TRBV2	TGTGCCAGCAGTGAAGCATTGCGGCAGTTCTTC	CASSEALRQFF
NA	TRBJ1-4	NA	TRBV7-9	TGTGCCAGCAGCCAAGAGAGAAATGAAAAACTGTTTTTT	CASSQERNEKLFF
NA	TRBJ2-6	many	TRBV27	TGTGCCAGCGGGACTTCGGGGCACAGGATTGGGGCCAACGTCCTGACTTTC	CASGTSGHRIGANVLTF
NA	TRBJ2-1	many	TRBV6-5	TGTGCCAGCAGACCCGGGGATAGCCACAATGAGCAGTTCTTC	CASRPGDSHNEQFF
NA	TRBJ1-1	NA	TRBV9	TGTGCCAGCAGCGTCGAAGATACAAGCCAGTTTAACACTGAAGCTTTCTTT	CASSVEDTSQFNTEAFF
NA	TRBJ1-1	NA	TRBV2	TGTGCCAGCAGTCTTGACACCGTGGACACTGAAGCTTTCTTT	CASSLDTVDTEAFF
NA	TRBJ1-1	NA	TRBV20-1	TGCAGTGCTAGAGATCAAGGCAGCATGAACACTGAAGCTTTCTTT	CSARDQGSMNTEAFF
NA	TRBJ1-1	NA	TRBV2	TGTGCCAGCCATCTGGCGATGAACACTGAAGCTTTCTTT	CASHLAMNTEAFF
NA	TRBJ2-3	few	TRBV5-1	TGCGCCAGCAGTTACTCTCAGGATACGCAGTATTTT	CASSYSQDTQYF
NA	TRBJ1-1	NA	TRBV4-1	TGCGCCAGCAGCCAAGACAGGGTCAACACTGAAGCTTTCTTT	CASSQDRVNTEAFF
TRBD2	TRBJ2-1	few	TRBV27	TGTGCCAGCAGGTCGAGTTGGGAGGGGCAGTTCTTC	CASRSSWEGQFF
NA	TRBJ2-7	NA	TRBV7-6	TGTGCCAGCAGCCGAGGGGACTCCTACGAGCAGTACTTC	CASSRGDSYEQYF
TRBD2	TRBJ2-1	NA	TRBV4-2	TGTGCCAGCAGCCAACCTCTAGCGGGGACCGGCTACAATGAGCAGTTCTTC	CASSQPLAGTGYNEQFF
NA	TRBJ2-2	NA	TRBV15	TGTGCCACTCTGGGGGCTTACAACACCGGGGAGCTGTTTTTT	CATLGAYNTGELFF
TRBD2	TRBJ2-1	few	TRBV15	TGTGCCACCAGCAGAGGGCTAGCGGCCAATGAGCAGTTCTTC	CATSRGLAANEQFF
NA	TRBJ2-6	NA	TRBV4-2	TGTGCCAGCAGCCAAGATCCTGGCTTAAGGGCCAACGTCCTGACTTTC	CASSQDPGLRANVLTF
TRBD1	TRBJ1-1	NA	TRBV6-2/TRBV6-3	TGTGCCAGCACCAGGCTACAGGGGTCCTCTGAAGCTTTCTTT	CASTRLQGSSEAFF
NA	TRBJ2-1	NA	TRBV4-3	TGCGCCAGCAGCCAAGAAAGGACTACCAAGTTATTCTTC	CASSQERTTKLFF
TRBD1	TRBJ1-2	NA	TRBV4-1	TGCGCCAGCAGCCTACCTCCCGACAGGGGGCCCTATGGCTACACCTTC	CASSLPPDRGPYGYTF
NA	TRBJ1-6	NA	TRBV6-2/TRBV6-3	TGTGCCAGCAGGCCCCCCCGGAAGACCAATTCACCCCTCCACTTT	CASRPPRKTNSPLHF
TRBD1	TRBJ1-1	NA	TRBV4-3	TGCGCCAGCAGCCAAGTCGCAGGGACAGGGGTTGTAGGCACTGAAGCTTTCTTT	CASSQVAGTGVVGTEAFF
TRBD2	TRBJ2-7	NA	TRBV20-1	TGCAGTGCTAGAGATTTTCGCGGGAGTGACAGCAGCGAGCAGTACTTC	CSARDFRGSDSSEQYF
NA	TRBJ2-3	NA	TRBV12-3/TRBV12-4	TGTGCCAGCACTTCGTTGACAGATACGCAGTATTTT	CASTSLTDTQYF
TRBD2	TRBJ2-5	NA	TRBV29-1	TGCAGCGTTGGTCCGCGGGAGGGCCCAGAGACCCAGTACTTC	CSVGPREGPETQYF
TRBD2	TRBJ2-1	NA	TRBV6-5	TGTGCCAGCAGGAGCGGGGGGACCAATGAGCAGTTCTTC	CASRSGGTNEQFF
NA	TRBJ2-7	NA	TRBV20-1	TGCAGTGCTAGAGGGGAGAGGCCTAACCGACCCTACGAGCAGTACTTC	CSARGERPNRPYEQYF
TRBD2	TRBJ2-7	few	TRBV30	TGTGCCTGGAGTGTACGTCTAGCGGGGGGAACTTTGTACGAGCAGTACTTC	CAWSVRLAGGTLYEQYF
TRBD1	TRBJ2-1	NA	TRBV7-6	TGTGCCAGCAGCTTAGTTGGGACAGGCCGGGGCAATGAGCAGTTCTTC	CASSLVGTGRGNEQFF
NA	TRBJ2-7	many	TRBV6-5	TGTGCCAGCAGAATCCTAACCTCCTACGAGCAGTACTTC	CASRILTSYEQYF
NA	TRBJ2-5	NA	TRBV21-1	TGTGCTGCGGGGCGCGGGAGGCACCAAGAGACCCAGTACTTC	CAAGRGRHQETQYF
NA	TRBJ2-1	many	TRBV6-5	TGTGCCAGCAGTTTCCCCGCGGGGCGGGATAGGGAGCAGTTCTTC	CASSFPAGRDREQFF
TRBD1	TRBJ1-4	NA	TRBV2	TGTGCCAGCAGCGCAGGGGGTGATAATGAAAAACTGTTTTTT	CASSAGGDNEKLFF
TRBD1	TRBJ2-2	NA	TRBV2	TGTGCCACGCGACAGGGGGTTAACACCGGGGAGCTGTTTTTT	CATRQGVNTGELFF
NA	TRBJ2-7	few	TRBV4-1	TGCGCCAGCAGCCAAGAGACTAGCAGGGGCGACGAGCAGTACTTC	CASSQETSRGDEQYF
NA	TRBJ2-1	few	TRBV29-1	TGCAGCGTTGAGCGGTACAATGAGCAGTTCTTC	CSVERYNEQFF
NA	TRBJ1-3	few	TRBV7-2	TGTGCCAGCGAGAGCTCTGGAAACACCATATATTTT	CASESSGNTIYF
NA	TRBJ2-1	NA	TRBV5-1	TGCGCCAGCAGCCCACCCGGCCCAAGCTCCTACAATGAGCAGTTCTTC	CASSPPGPSSYNEQFF
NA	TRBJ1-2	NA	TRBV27	TGTGCCAGCAGTAAAGGGAGGGGATCATATGGCTACACCTTC	CASSKGRGSYGYTF
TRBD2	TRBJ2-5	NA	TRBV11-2	TGTGCCAGCAGCTGGACTAGCGGGGGCGGGGAAGAGACCCAGTACTTC	CASSWTSGGGEETQYF
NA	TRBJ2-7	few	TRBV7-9	TGTGCCAGCAGCGAGGGAGGGGGCTTCGAGCAGTACTTC	CASSEGGGFEQYF
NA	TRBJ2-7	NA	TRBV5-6	TGTGCCAGCAGCAGGGGACTGGCCAGTGACGAGCAGTACTTC	CASSRGLASDEQYF
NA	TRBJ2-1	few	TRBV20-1	TGCAGTGCTAGAGGGTTTCCGGGACATCCCCATGAGCAGTTCTTC	CSARGFPGHPHEQFF
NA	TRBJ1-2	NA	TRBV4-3	TGCGCCAGCAGCCATGGGGCCCCCGACTTCTATGGCTACACCTTC	CASSHGAPDFYGYTF